This T cell receptor (beta chain) comes out of a study of shared clonotypes between healthy human individuals. General study results and limits: The study sampled only blood, and tissue repertoires likely differ. Clonotype sharing across donors was expected to vary with sequencing depth.

CD4+ cells were split into CD45RA+ naive and CD45RA-negative memory subsets. Concerning this clone itself: Its antigen is not known.

Germline V gene sequence: CDR1 SNHLY, CDR2 FYNNEI. Trimming took off 0 bases at V and 2 bases at J, with 11 bases between the two ends. The CDR3 length is 16 residues. Sequencing was performed with immunoSEQ multiplex PCR; in TCRdb, only in-frame clones are kept and a portion is missing. In the table there are some 580,000 clones, more than 95% of which are singletons. The clonotype comes from a woman in her twenties or thirties in good health. The chain employs TRBV2 and TRBJ1-5; no definite D call. Sequencing was performed on naive CD4+ T cells sorted from blood. Documented subset: CD45RA+ positively selected. CDR3 in amino acids: CASSEALRGGNQPQHF. CDR3 nucleotide sequence: TGTGCCAGCAGTGAAGCGCTTCGGGGAGGCAATCAGCCCCAGCATTTT.